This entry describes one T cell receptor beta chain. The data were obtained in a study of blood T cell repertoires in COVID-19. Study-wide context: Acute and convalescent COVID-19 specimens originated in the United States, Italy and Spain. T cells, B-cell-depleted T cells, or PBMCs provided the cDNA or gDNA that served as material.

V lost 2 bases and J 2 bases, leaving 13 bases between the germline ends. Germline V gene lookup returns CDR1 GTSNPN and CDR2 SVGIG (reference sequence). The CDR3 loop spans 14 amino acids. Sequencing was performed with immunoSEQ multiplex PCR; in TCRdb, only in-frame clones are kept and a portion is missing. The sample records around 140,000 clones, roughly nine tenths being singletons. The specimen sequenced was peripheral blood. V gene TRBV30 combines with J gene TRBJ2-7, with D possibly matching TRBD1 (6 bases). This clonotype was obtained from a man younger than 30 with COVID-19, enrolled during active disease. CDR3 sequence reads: CAWSLGQNTYEQYF. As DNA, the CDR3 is TGTGCCTGGAGTTTAGGACAGAACACCTACGAGCAGTACTTC.